The TCR beta chain described here comes from a study of CD8+ T cells in alopecia areata. Findings and limits, study-wide: Any link of baseline CD8+ expansion to response, resting on one nonresponder, remains uncertain.

As for this clone: The antigen remains undetermined.

Indicated treatment: oral pan-JAK inhibitor, 5-10 mg twice daily. Sequencing used cDNA as its template, made by extracting RNA and reverse transcribing it. Repertoires were generated with immunoSEQ multiplex PCR, while TCRdb's copy carries only in-frame clones and drops some. The table lists nearly 110,000 clones, 84% of them singletons. The starting material was CD8+ T cells sorted from blood, obtained at week 24, from a patient treated with tofacitinib. This sequence originates from a human donor with alopecia areata.

CDR3 loop: CASSLEGGTGELFF. The CDR3 DNA reads as TGCGCCAGCAGCTTGGAAGGAGGTACCGGGGAGCTGTTTTTT. This sequence joins TRBV5-1 and TRBJ2-2; D is perhaps TRBD2 (5 bases). With 0 bases removed from V and 5 bases from J, the gap between germline ends came to 8 bases. CDR1 and CDR2 (germline): SGHRS, YFSETQ. This CDR3 has 14 amino acids.